These 7 T cell receptor beta chains were all obtained from the same sample, sequenced in a study of blood T cell repertoires in COVID-19. TCRdb's table, derived via immunoSEQ multiplex PCR, lists solely in-frame clones and lacks some. The sample contains about 100,000 clones, around 90% of which appear only once. Sample: peripheral blood. The receptor set was obtained from a man aged 50 to 59 with active COVID-19.

The rearrangement uses TRBV5-1 and TRBJ2-7, with 10 bases lining up with TRBD2. Germline V CDR1 and CDR2: SGHRS, YFSETQ. This CDR3 spans 15 amino acids. V gave up 1 base and J gave up 5 bases; unmatched junction bases: 6. The CDR3 DNA is TGCGCCAGCAGCTTGCCGAGCGGGGGGGCCAACGAGCAGTACTTC. This codes for CASSLPSGGANEQYF. The full variable domain, its missing parts supplied by reference TRBV5-1 and TRBJ2-7, is KAGVTQTPRYLIKTRGQQVTLSCSPISGHRSVSWYQQTPGQGLQFLFEYFSETQRNKGNFPGRFSGRQFSNSRSEMNVSTLELGDSALYLCASSLPSGGANEQYFGPGTRLTVT.

The chain carries TRBV7-3 and TRBJ1-2, with a weak D call TRBD1 (6 bases). The V gene's germline CDR1 is SGHTA and CDR2 FQGTGA. With 1 base removed from V and 8 bases from J, the gap between germline ends came to 14 bases. The CDR3 is 14 residues long. The CDR3 is CASSLKGGRRGYTF. Written as DNA, the CDR3 is TGTGCCAGCAGCTTAAAGGGGGGGCGAAGAGGCTACACCTTC. Supplemented by reference TRBV7-3 and TRBJ1-2, the full variable domain reads GAGVSQTPSNKVTEKGKYVELRCDPISGHTALYWYRQSLGQGPEFLIYFQGTGAADDSGLPNDRFFAVRPEGSVSTLKIQRTERGDSAVYLCASSLKGGRRGYTFGSGTRLTVV.

The chain uses TRBV5-1 and TRBJ1-2; D not resolved. There are 13 residues in the CDR3. With 4 bases removed from V and 3 bases from J, the gap between germline ends came to 10 bases. Germline V CDR1 and CDR2: SGHRS, YFSETQ. Here the CDR3 reads CASSTDGDYGYTF. CDR3 bases: TGCGCCAGCAGCACGGACGGGGACTATGGCTACACCTTC.

V is TRBV12-3 or TRBV12-4 and J is TRBJ1-3; no firm D call. V gave up 4 bases and J gave up 9 bases, with 13 bases separating them. This CDR3 spans 13 amino acids. Written as DNA, the CDR3 is TGTGCCAGCAGTTACTTTTCGGAGACCACCATATATTTT. It encodes CASSYFSETTIYF.

The chain employs TRBV2 and TRBJ2-2, with D maybe TRBD2 (6 bases). The V gene's germline CDR1 is SNHLY and CDR2 FYNNEI. The length of the CDR3 is 15 residues. Trimming removed 4 bases at V and 2 bases at J, with 11 bases between. CDR3 in DNA: TGTGCCAGCAGTGTCATGGGGGGAAACACCGGGGAGCTGTTTTTT. It translates to CASSVMGGNTGELFF. The variable domain in full, with the rest retrieved from reference TRBV2 and TRBJ2-2, is EPEVTQTPSHQVTQMGQEVILRCVPISNHLYFYWYRQILGQKVEFLVSFYNNEISEKSEIFDDQFSVERPDGSNFTLKIRSTKLEDSAMYFCASSVMGGNTGELFFGEGSRLTVL.

CDR3 sequence (DNA): TGTGCCAGTAGGGGAGGGGTGTTAACTAATGAAAAACTGTTTTTT. Amino acids: CASRGGVLTNEKLFF. This chain connects TRBV19 to TRBJ1-4, with a weak D call TRBD1 (5 bases). The CDR3 has 15 amino acids. Deletions cut 6 bases from V and 1 base from J, with 12 bases between. Germline assignment: CDR1 LNHDA and CDR2 SQIVND (reference sequence).

V usage is TRBV19 and J usage is TRBJ2-3, with 8 bases that match TRBD1. Trimming cost V 7 bases and J 1 base; bases outside gene matches: 4. This CDR3 contains 14 residues. Looked up from germline, CDR1 is LNHDA and CDR2 is SQIVND (reference sequence). The CDR3 spells CASMTGQGTDTQYF. The CDR3 DNA follows: TGTGCCAGTATGACGGGACAGGGCACAGATACGCAGTATTTT.